The rows below give T cell receptor beta chains drawn from one sample of a study of blood T cell repertoires in COVID-19. Using immunoSEQ multiplex PCR, the repertoire was profiled, and TCRdb retains in-frame clones only, with some absent. The sample includes approximately 280,000 clones, around 85% of them seen just once. Source material: PBMCs or T cells enriched from blood (not recorded which). All receptors derive from a woman aged 40 to 50 who had recovered from COVID-19. CDR3s include the opening cysteine and the closing phenylalanine or tryptophan. D genes are given only for firm matches. Only some rows state a clone size, as once, few, many or a class for expanded clones.

TGTGCCAGCAGCTTCCTGGGACAGGATCAGCCCCAGCATTTT	CASSFLGQDQPQHF	many	TRBV7-2	TRBJ1-5	TRBD1
TGCAGCGGGGGTCAGTCCTACGAGCAGTACTTC	CSGGQSYEQYF	NA	TRBV29-1	TRBJ2-7	NA
TGTGCCAGCGCCAGACAGGGGGCGGACTACGAGCAGTACTTC	CASARQGADYEQYF	NA	TRBV27	TRBJ2-7	TRBD1
TGTGCCAGCCGCTTGGGCCACTCCTACGAGCAGTACTTC	CASRLGHSYEQYF	NA	TRBV12-3/TRBV12-4	TRBJ2-7	NA
TGTGCCAGCAGCTCGACGACTCATTCACCCCTCCACTTT	CASSSTTHSPLHF	NA	TRBV7-2	TRBJ1-6	NA
TGTGCCAGTAGTATTGGTAGCGGGATTTACAATGAGCAGTTCTTC	CASSIGSGIYNEQFF	NA	TRBV19	TRBJ2-1	TRBD2
TGTGCCAGCAGCCAAGGGACCAGGGGAGTGGGGGGCTACACCTTC	CASSQGTRGVGGYTF	NA	TRBV3-1/TRBV3-2	TRBJ1-2	NA
TGTGCCAGTAGTTTGGGGACAGGACCCTACGAGCAGTACTTC	CASSLGTGPYEQYF	NA	TRBV19	TRBJ2-7	TRBD1
TGTGCCAGCAGTTACTCGGGGACAGGTGGCGGCTACACCTTC	CASSYSGTGGGYTF	NA	TRBV6-5	TRBJ1-2	TRBD1
TGCGCCAGCAGCTTGTCACAGGGGACGGGCTACACCTTC	CASSLSQGTGYTF	NA	TRBV5-1	TRBJ1-2	TRBD1
TGTGCCAGCAGCTCCGGGACAGGGTTTACTGAAGCTTTCTTT	CASSSGTGFTEAFF	NA	TRBV11-3	TRBJ1-1	TRBD1
TGTGCCAGCAACTGGGACTCGAGAACCAATGAGCAGTTCTTC	CASNWDSRTNEQFF	NA	TRBV28	TRBJ2-1	NA
TGTGCCAGCAGCTTTCCAGGGGGCACTGAAGCTTTCTTT	CASSFPGGTEAFF	NA	TRBV7-9	TRBJ1-1	TRBD1
TGTGCCAGCAGGGTACTAGCGGGGAGTCTCTCGACTAGCACAGATACGCAGTATTTT	CASRVLAGSLSTSTDTQYF	NA	TRBV27	TRBJ2-3	TRBD2
TGTGCCAGCAGTGATCTTAGAGGGGGCCCTGGGGAAAAACTGTTTTTT	CASSDLRGGPGEKLFF	NA	TRBV25-1	TRBJ1-4	TRBD1
TGTGCCAGCAGTCGTAGCGGAGGACTGGATTCTGGGGCCAACGTCCTGACTTTC	CASSRSGGLDSGANVLTF	NA	TRBV7-3	TRBJ2-6	NA
TGTGCCAGCAGCTTATTCGCACGGGAGTACACAGATACGCAGTATTTT	CASSLFAREYTDTQYF	NA	TRBV7-9	TRBJ2-3	NA
TGTGCCAGCAGTTTATCGATCCAGGGTTCCTACGAGCAGTACTTC	CASSLSIQGSYEQYF	NA	TRBV27	TRBJ2-7	NA
TGTGCCAGCAGCTTAAATTCGGCTAGGTTTAATGAGCAGTTCTTC	CASSLNSARFNEQFF	NA	TRBV7-2	TRBJ2-1	NA
TGCGCCAGCAGAACTTGGGGGCTAGCGAACACCGGGGAGCTGTTTTTT	CASRTWGLANTGELFF	few	TRBV10-1	TRBJ2-2	NA